These 8 T cell receptor beta chains came from one sample sequenced in a study of blood T cells in healthy people across ages. The use of a sample-barcoded 5' primer and a J-beta primer mix characterized a second PCR of roughly 6 to 12 cycles. MiXCR was run by TCRdb on the 5' RACE reads, yielding one entry per CDR3 protein. The repertoire holds around 1,000,000 distinct CDR3 sequences, with 20% to 25% as singletons. These data also formed part of another study, on T cells of mothers and their children.

The sequencing sample was made of blood. Receptors originate from a girl aged 2-10 years in good health.

This clonotype was recorded only once. The J gene is TRBJ1-1, the V gene TRBV4-3, with D hard to call. This CDR3 has 18 amino acids. The ends were cut back, 0 bases at V and 1 base at J, with 18 bases in the middle. The germline gives CDR1 LGHNA, CDR2 YSLEER. The chain's CDR3 is CASSQDLTAPPRNTEAFF. CDR3 nucleotides: TGCGCCAGCAGCCAAGATTTAACAGCACCCCCTCGGAACACTGAAGCTTTCTTT.

This clonotype showed up just a few times. The rearrangement links TRBV5-6 to TRBJ1-5; possibly TRBD1 for D (5 bases). Germline V CDR1 and CDR2: SGHDT, YYEEEE. V was trimmed by 2 bases and J by 8 bases, leaving 14 bases between them. The CDR3 sequence is 14 residues long. CDR3 region: CASSFAGLLKPQHF. CDR3 nucleotide sequence: TGTGCCAGCAGCTTTGCGGGGCTCCTTAAGCCCCAGCATTTT.

The chain couples TRBV29-1 to TRBJ2-3, with 9 bases matching TRBD1. Germline V gives CDR1 SQVTM, CDR2 ANQGSEA. The CDR3 runs 14 residues. Trimming at V came to 3 bases and at J to 6 bases, leaving 7 bases not matched to a gene. The CDR3 nucleotides are TGCAGCGTTGAGGGGACAGGGATAGTGGATACGCAGTATTTT. Translation: CSVEGTGIVDTQYF.

This clonotype was observed a few times. CDR3 residues: CAISDAYGTSGYNEQFF. CDR3 in DNA: TGTGCCATCAGTGATGCCTACGGGACTAGCGGTTACAATGAGCAGTTCTTC. The chain combines TRBV10-3 with TRBJ2-1; 11 nucleotides align to TRBD2. Trimming took 3 bases from V and 4 from J; bases not matched to a gene: 8. Germline CDR1 is ENHRY and CDR2 is SYGVKD. The CDR3 is 17 residues long.

The rearrangement uses TRBV4-1 and TRBJ2-7, with TRBD1 matching 12 bases. This CDR3 region has 16 residues. Trimming cost V 2 bases and J 7 bases; bases outside gene matches: 9. Germline loops: CDR1 MGHRA, CDR2 YSYEKL. This CDR3 is CASSQWEGTGGAEQYF. Here the CDR3 DNA reads TGCGCCAGCAGCCAATGGGAGGGGACAGGGGGCGCGGAGCAGTACTTC.

In its sample, this clonotype was seen a few times. This sequence joins TRBV20-1 and TRBJ2-3; 14 bases line up with TRBD2. V was pared by 6 bases and J by 4 bases, with 6 bases of the junction left unmatched. The germline V gene has CDR1 DFQATT and CDR2 SNEGSKA (reference sequence). The CDR3 sequence is 15 residues long. Here the CDR3 reads CSALGLAGAPDTQYF. The CDR3 region has the DNA TGCAGTGCCCTGGGACTAGCGGGGGCACCAGATACGCAGTATTTT.

This clonotype has a count of ten or more. The chain links TRBV9 to TRBJ2-5; D is undetermined. The CDR3 consists of 14 residues. Looked up from germline, CDR1 is SGDLS and CDR2 is YYNGEE. Trimming left V 2 bases short and J 1 base short, with 9 bases between. The CDR3 loop reads CASSVSGGQETQYF. CDR3 sequence (DNA): TGTGCCAGCAGCGTCTCAGGTGGCCAAGAGACCCAGTACTTC.

This chain uses TRBV12-3 or TRBV12-4 with TRBJ1-2; D perhaps matches TRBD1 (6 bases). The V gene lost 7 bases and the J gene lost 6 bases, with 12 bases spanning the gap. This CDR3 has 12 amino acids. The CDR3 DNA follows: TGTGCCAGCAAAGGGGGAGAAGATGGCTACACCTTC. It yields the protein CASKGGEDGYTF.